This TCR beta chain was recovered during a study of OX40 agonist ivuxolimab in advanced cancers. Looking at the study overall: Patients with hepatocellular carcinoma, melanoma, renal cell or head and neck cancer made up the dose-escalation patients.

This table comes from immunoSEQ multiplex PCR, and its TCRdb copy is limited to in-frame clones, with some not included. The table lists tens of thousands of clones, 87% of them singletons, with 1.8% in the top ten. Comments on this clone: Its antigen is as yet unknown.

Germline CDR1 and CDR2: SGHRS and YFSETQ. The CDR3 has 21 amino acids. Between the trimmed V and J ends, which lost 0 bases and 0 bases, there was a span of 24 bases. General observations from the study: Both CD4+ and CD8+ T cell populations in blood had undergone clonal expansion by week 6 at 0.1 to 3.0 mg/kg.

The chain uses TRBV5-1 and TRBJ1-4; possible D gene TRBD1, 5 bases. Material: CD4+ or CD8+ T cells sorted from blood, obtained in a trial of the OX40 agonist ivuxolimab. The clonotype originates from an adult with an advanced solid tumor such as melanoma, head and neck, liver or kidney cancer. The CDR3 region is CASSLGDNWAMGRTTNEKLFF. As DNA, the CDR3 is TGCGCCAGCAGCTTGGGTGATAATTGGGCTATGGGACGGACAACTAATGAAAAACTGTTTTTT.